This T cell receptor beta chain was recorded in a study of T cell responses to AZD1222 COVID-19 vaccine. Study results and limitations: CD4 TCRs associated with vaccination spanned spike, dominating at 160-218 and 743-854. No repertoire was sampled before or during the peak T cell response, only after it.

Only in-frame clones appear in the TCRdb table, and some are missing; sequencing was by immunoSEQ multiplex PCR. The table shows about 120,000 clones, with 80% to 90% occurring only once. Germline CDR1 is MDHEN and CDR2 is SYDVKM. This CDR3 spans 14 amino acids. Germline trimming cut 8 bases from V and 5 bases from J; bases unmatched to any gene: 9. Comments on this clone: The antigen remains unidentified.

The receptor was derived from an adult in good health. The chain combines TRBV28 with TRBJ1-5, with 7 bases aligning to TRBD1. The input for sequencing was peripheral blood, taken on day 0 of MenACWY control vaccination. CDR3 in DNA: TGTGCCAGCCGGGGAGGGGGCTGGGATCAGCCCCAGCATTTT. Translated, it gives CASRGGGWDQPQHF.